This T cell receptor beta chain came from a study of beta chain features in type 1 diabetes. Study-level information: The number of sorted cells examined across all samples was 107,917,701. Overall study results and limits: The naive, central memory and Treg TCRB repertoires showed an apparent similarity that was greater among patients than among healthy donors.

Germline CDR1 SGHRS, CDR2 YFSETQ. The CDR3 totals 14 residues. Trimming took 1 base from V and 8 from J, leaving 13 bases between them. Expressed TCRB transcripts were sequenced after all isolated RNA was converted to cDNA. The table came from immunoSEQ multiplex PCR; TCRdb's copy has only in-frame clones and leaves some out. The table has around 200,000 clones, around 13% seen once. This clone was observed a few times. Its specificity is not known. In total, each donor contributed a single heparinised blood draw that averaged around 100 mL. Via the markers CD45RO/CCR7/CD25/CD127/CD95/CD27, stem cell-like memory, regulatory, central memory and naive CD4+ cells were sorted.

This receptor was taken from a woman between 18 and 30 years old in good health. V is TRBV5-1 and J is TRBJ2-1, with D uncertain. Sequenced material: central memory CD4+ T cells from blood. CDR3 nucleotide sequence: TGCGCCAGCAGCTTGAAGACACATACCCATGAGCAGTTCTTC. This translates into CASSLKTHTHEQFF.